This TCR beta chain was identified during a study of blood T cell repertoires in COVID-19. The CDR3 covers 13 residues. V shed 8 bases, J shed 4 bases, and the junction held 7 bases outside the gene matches. Germline assignment: CDR1 SGHRS and CDR2 YFSETQ. TCRdb keeps only in-frame clones here, not all; method: immunoSEQ multiplex PCR. Of 90,000 or so clones listed, around 90% are singletons. Sequenced material: peripheral blood. V gene TRBV5-1 combines with J gene TRBJ2-5; 8 bases fit TRBD1. The receptor was isolated from a woman between 65 and 79 years old with acute or convalescent COVID-19. The CDR3 protein is CASSTGGRETQYF. The CDR3, as DNA: TGCGCCAGTAGTACAGGGGGAAGAGAGACCCAGTACTTC.